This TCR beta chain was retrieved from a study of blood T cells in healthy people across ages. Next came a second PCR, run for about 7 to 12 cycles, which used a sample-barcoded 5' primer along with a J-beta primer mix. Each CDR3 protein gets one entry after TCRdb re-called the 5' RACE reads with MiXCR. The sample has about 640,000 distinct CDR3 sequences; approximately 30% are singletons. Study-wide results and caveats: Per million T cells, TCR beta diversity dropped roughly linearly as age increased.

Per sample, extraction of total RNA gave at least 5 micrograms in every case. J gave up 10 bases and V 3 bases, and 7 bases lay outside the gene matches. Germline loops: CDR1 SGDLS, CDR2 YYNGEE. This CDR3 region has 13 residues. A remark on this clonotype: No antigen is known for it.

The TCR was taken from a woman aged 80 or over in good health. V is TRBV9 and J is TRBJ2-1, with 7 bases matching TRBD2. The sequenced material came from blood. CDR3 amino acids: CASSADAGGEQFF. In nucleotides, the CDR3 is TGTGCCAGCAGCGCCGACGCCGGGGGGGAGCAGTTCTTC. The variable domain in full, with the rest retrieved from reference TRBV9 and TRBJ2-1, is DSGVTQTPKHLITATGQRVTLRCSPRSGDLSVYWYQQSLDQGLQFLIQYYNGEERAKGNILERFSAQQFPDLHSELNLSSLELGDSALYFCASSADAGGEQFFGPGTRLTVL.